This T cell receptor (beta chain) was documented in a study of T-cell reconstitution after alpha-beta-depleted transplantation in children. Unique molecular identifiers were incorporated into the prepared TCRbeta library. TCRdb itself ran the PCR reads through MiXCR, one entry per CDR3 protein. The sample lists around 6,700 distinct CDR3 sequences, 9.5% to 12% seen once, with 22% in the top ten. This clonotype was counted many times. The source of this sequence is a child less than two years old who had a stem cell transplant for acute myeloid leukemia, so the T cells may come from the graft donor. Sample: PBMCs, mostly from graft donor cells, taken 180 days after TCRalphabeta/CD19-depleted stem cell transplant.

CDR3 loop: CASSPGILLAINSYNEQFF. The DNA for the CDR3 is TGTGCCAGCTCACCAGGGATACTACTAGCGATAAACTCCTACAATGAGCAGTTCTTC. The chain has TRBV18 and TRBJ2-1; 7 bases map to TRBD2. The CDR3 length is 19 residues. The germline gives CDR1 KGHSH, CDR2 LQKENI. The ends lost 2 bases at V and 0 bases at J; junction bases unmatched: 13.